This T cell receptor (beta chain) was sequenced during a study of identical twins. Overall study results and limits: Memory repertoires lacked the insertion deficit that abundant cord blood beta clonotypes showed.

This clonotype was counted a few times. The antigen is not known. TCRdb analysed the 5' RACE reads with MiXCR anew, one entry per CDR3 protein. The sample gives 700,000 to 950,000 distinct CDR3 sequences, approximately 13% of which show up once; around 1.5% is in the top ten. This sample was shared with a second study, whose subject was yellow fever vaccine responses in identical twins.

The origin of this receptor is a woman under 30 in good health. The source material was PBMCs.

CDR3 residues: CASTTPRNEQFF. The CDR3 nucleotides are TGTGCCAGCACCACCCCCCGCAATGAGCAGTTCTTC. The chain employs TRBV28 and TRBJ2-1; D not resolved. The CDR3 sequence is 12 residues long. Trimming took 7 bases from V and 6 from J, leaving 10 bases between them. CDR1 is MDHEN, CDR2 SYDVKM, per germline.